One sample yielded the 11 T cell receptor beta chains listed below, sequenced in a study of a mutant IDH1 vaccine in newly diagnosed glioma. The method was immunoSEQ multiplex PCR; TCRdb's version includes in-frame clones alone and lacks a portion of them. Counted here are 20,000 or so clones, around 82% occurring once; the ten biggest clones make up approximately 3%. Stated time point: week 47, end of study. All doses held 300 ug of mutant IDH1 20-mer peptide, with topical imiquimod. The antigens for these receptors are not known. Source: PBMCs, taken from a glioma patient whose treatment included an IDH1 peptide vaccine. All receptors derive from a middle-aged man with glioma.

The chain combines TRBV4-3 with TRBJ2-4, with 13 positions matching TRBD2. The CDR3 runs to 17 residues. V lost 4 bases and J lost 3; bases outside the gene matches: 6. The germline V gene has CDR1 LGHNA and CDR2 YSLEER. The CDR3 loop is CASSRGLAGVGKNIQYF. As DNA, the CDR3 is TGCGCCAGCAGCCGAGGACTAGCGGGAGTAGGCAAAAACATTCAGTACTTC.

This clone has only a few counts. The V gene is TRBV6-5, the J gene TRBJ1-1; D not resolved. Germline V gene sequence: CDR1 MNHEY, CDR2 SVGAGI. This CDR3 is 13 amino acids long. V gave up 5 bases and J gave up 5 bases, with 12 bases separating them. For the CDR3, the DNA is TGTGCCAGCAGTCTCGGCAGGCAAACTGAAGCTTTCTTT. Residues: CASSLGRQTEAFF.

The chain has TRBV18 and TRBJ2-7; TRBD2 is a possible D gene (5 bases). From germline, CDR1 is KGHSH and CDR2 LQKENI. The CDR3 covers 15 residues. The V gene lost 0 bases and the J gene lost 4 bases, with 13 bases spanning the gap. CDR3 nucleotides: TGTGCCAGCTCACCACCGGCGGCAGCGGCGTACGAGCAGTACTTC. This gives the protein CASSPPAAAAYEQYF. Using reference TRBV18 and TRBJ2-7 for the parts outside the CDR3, the full variable domain is NAGVMQNPRHLVRRRGQEARLRCSPMKGHSHVYWYRQLPEEGLKFMVYLQKENIIDESGMPKERFSAEFPKEGPSILRIQQVVRGDSAAYFCASSPPAAAAYEQYFGPGTRLTVT.

The gene calls are TRBV19 and TRBJ2-1; TRBD1 matches 7 bases. The ends lost 3 bases at V and 7 bases at J; junction bases unmatched: 3. This CDR3 has 13 amino acids. Germline V gives CDR1 LNHDA, CDR2 SQIVND (reference sequence). CDR3 sequence reads: CASSIQGVNEQFF. The CDR3 DNA sequence: TGTGCCAGTAGTATCCAGGGGGTAAATGAGCAGTTCTTC. Full variable domain (missing parts from reference TRBV19 and TRBJ2-1): DGGITQSPKYLFRKEGQNVTLSCEQNLNHDAMYWYRQDPGQGLRLIYYSQIVNDFQKGDIAEGYSVSREKKESFPLTVTSAQKNPTAFYLCASSIQGVNEQFFGPGTRLTVL.

This chain joins TRBV5-1 and TRBJ2-7; possibly TRBD2 for D (6 bases). Germline V gives CDR1 SGHRS, CDR2 YFSETQ. The CDR3 sequence is 14 residues long. Trimming took off 2 bases at V and 7 bases at J, with 16 bases between the two ends. This CDR3 is CASSLRLAIGEQYF. CDR3 in DNA: TGCGCCAGCAGCTTAAGGCTAGCGATTGGAGAGCAGTACTTC.

This rearrangement joins TRBV5-4 to TRBJ1-5; TRBD1 might be the D (5 bases). The germline gives CDR1 SGHNT, CDR2 YYREEE (reference sequence). The CDR3 spans 14 residues. V lost 4 bases and J 9 bases, leaving 17 bases between the germline ends. The CDR3 is CASSEGTGVGPQHF. The DNA for the CDR3 is TGTGCCAGCAGCGAGGGGACTGGGGTAGGGCCCCAGCATTTT.

This chain links TRBV18 with TRBJ1-1; D ambiguous. The CDR3 runs to 15 residues. Germline V CDR1 and CDR2: KGHSH, LQKENI. The V and J ends lost 2 bases and 5 bases respectively, with 15 bases between them. CDR3 residues: CASSPVLESQTEAFF. In DNA, the CDR3 is TGTGCCAGCTCACCAGTGCTAGAATCACAGACTGAAGCTTTCTTT.

This chain connects TRBV6-5 to TRBJ2-1, with D perhaps TRBD2 (5 bases). CDR1 and CDR2 (germline): MNHEY, SVGAGI. This CDR3 is 15 amino acids long. Trimming cost V 7 bases and J 0 bases, with 13 bases left between them. The CDR3 reads CASTYGESSYNEQFF. The CDR3 bases are TGTGCCAGCACCTACGGGGAGAGCTCCTACAATGAGCAGTTCTTC.

V is TRBV7-2 and J is TRBJ2-7; 10 bases line up with TRBD1. Trimming took 3 bases from V and 3 from J; bases not matched to a gene: 5. Germline V gene data show CDR1 as SGHTA and CDR2 as FQGNSA. The CDR3 is 15 amino acids. The CDR3 DNA sequence: TGTGCCAGCAGCTTGGGACAGGGGTCTCTCTACGAGCAGTACTTC. It specifies CASSLGQGSLYEQYF.

The chain joins TRBV5-6 to TRBJ2-7, with no clear D. V dropped 4 bases and J dropped 2 bases, with 13 bases sitting between them. CDR1 is SGHDT and CDR2 is YYEEEE in the germline V gene. The CDR3 runs to 14 residues. CDR3 nucleotide sequence: TGTGCCAGCAGCCACATCGGGCAGGCCTACGAGCAGTACTTC. Its translation is CASSHIGQAYEQYF.

The chain joins TRBV4-2 to TRBJ2-1, with 8 bases aligning to TRBD2. The CDR3 spans 13 residues. Looked up from germline, CDR1 is LGHNA and CDR2 is YNFKEQ. Trimming cost V 0 bases and J 10 bases; bases outside gene matches: 2. Written as DNA, the CDR3 is TGTGCCAGCAGCCAAGATCGGGGGGGAGAGCAGTTCTTC. This gives the protein CASSQDRGGEQFF.